This is a list of T cell receptor beta chains from one sample in a study of a mutant IDH1 vaccine in newly diagnosed glioma. Profiling relied on immunoSEQ multiplex PCR, and the TCRdb table lists in-frame clones only, not all of them. The data show under 40,000 clones, about four fifths seen once. Their recognized antigens are unknown. The sample in question was PBMCs, obtained from a glioma patient whose treatment included an IDH1 peptide vaccine. These receptors were taken from a man aged 25 to 40 with glioma. The CDR3 runs from the conserved cysteine through the conserved F or W. Fields, in order: V gene, J gene, D gene, clone size, CDR3 protein, CDR3 DNA. The D gene is left open where the match is weak. Only part of the rows carry a size: once, few, many, or a class if the clone is expanded.

v_gene: TRBV30; j_gene: TRBJ2-2; d_gene: .; abundance: .; CDR3aa: CAWSPRTHFTGELFF; CDR3nt: TGTGCCTGGAGTCCCCGGACTCATTTCACCGGGGAGCTGTTTTTT
v_gene: TRBV10-2; j_gene: TRBJ1-3; d_gene: .; abundance: .; CDR3aa: CASSDLGKAGNTIYF; CDR3nt: TGCGCCAGCAGTGATCTGGGTAAAGCTGGAAACACCATATATTTT
v_gene: TRBV6-4; j_gene: TRBJ2-1; d_gene: TRBD2; abundance: .; CDR3aa: CASSKTSGSSDEQFF; CDR3nt: TGTGCCAGCAGTAAGACTAGCGGGAGTTCGGATGAGCAGTTCTTC
v_gene: TRBV9; j_gene: TRBJ2-7; d_gene: TRBD2; abundance: .; CDR3aa: CASSLASGSIYEQYF; CDR3nt: TGTGCCAGCAGCCTTGCTAGCGGGAGTATATACGAGCAGTACTTC
v_gene: TRBV27; j_gene: TRBJ2-1; d_gene: TRBD2; abundance: .; CDR3aa: CASSMTSGTTYNEQFF; CDR3nt: TGTGCCAGCAGCATGACTAGCGGGACTACCTACAATGAGCAGTTCTTC
v_gene: TRBV19; j_gene: TRBJ2-1; d_gene: TRBD2; abundance: .; CDR3aa: CASSIGGLAGGYNEQFF; CDR3nt: TGTGCCAGTAGTATAGGTGGACTAGCGGGAGGGTACAATGAGCAGTTCTTC
v_gene: TRBV5-1; j_gene: TRBJ1-1; d_gene: .; abundance: .; CDR3aa: CASSDTGMNTEAFF; CDR3nt: TGCGCCAGCTCGGACACAGGGATGAACACTGAAGCTTTCTTT
v_gene: TRBV5-6; j_gene: TRBJ1-2; d_gene: .; abundance: .; CDR3aa: CASSIVGGPGGYTF; CDR3nt: TGTGCCAGCAGCATCGTGGGGGGACCGGGGGGCTACACCTTC
v_gene: TRBV27; j_gene: TRBJ2-1; d_gene: TRBD2; abundance: .; CDR3aa: CASSLPGTSGAYNEQFF; CDR3nt: TGTGCCAGCAGTTTACCCGGGACTAGCGGAGCCTACAATGAGCAGTTCTTC
v_gene: TRBV10-3; j_gene: TRBJ2-7; d_gene: TRBD1; abundance: .; CDR3aa: CAISGDRGPVRQYF; CDR3nt: TGTGCCATCAGTGGGGACAGGGGCCCCGTCCGGCAGTACTTC
v_gene: TRBV10-1; j_gene: TRBJ1-2; d_gene: .; abundance: once; CDR3aa: CASSEWINYGYTF; CDR3nt: TGCGCCAGCAGTGAGTGGATCAACTATGGCTACACCTTC
v_gene: TRBV27; j_gene: TRBJ2-2; d_gene: .; abundance: .; CDR3aa: CASSLETGELFF; CDR3nt: TGTGCCAGCAGTTTGGAGACCGGGGAGCTGTTTTTT
v_gene: TRBV9; j_gene: TRBJ1-2; d_gene: .; abundance: .; CDR3aa: CASSQSKGYGYTF; CDR3nt: TGTGCCAGCAGCCAGAGTAAGGGATATGGCTACACCTTC
v_gene: TRBV6-1; j_gene: TRBJ1-1; d_gene: .; abundance: .; CDR3aa: CASSSASVWTEAFF; CDR3nt: TGTGCCAGCAGTTCGGCATCCGTTTGGACTGAAGCTTTCTTT
v_gene: TRBV10-2; j_gene: TRBJ2-7; d_gene: TRBD1; abundance: .; CDR3aa: CASSEDRAISYEQYF; CDR3nt: TGCGCCAGCAGTGAGGACAGGGCAATCTCCTACGAGCAGTACTTC
v_gene: TRBV15; j_gene: TRBJ2-1; d_gene: .; abundance: .; CDR3aa: CATSSRLGGGNEQFF; CDR3nt: TGTGCCACCAGCTCCCGCTTAGGTGGCGGCAATGAGCAGTTCTTC
v_gene: TRBV7-2; j_gene: TRBJ1-2; d_gene: .; abundance: .; CDR3aa: CASSPQALTGHGYTF; CDR3nt: TGTGCCAGCAGCCCTCAGGCCCTAACAGGGCATGGCTACACCTTC
v_gene: TRBV7-9; j_gene: TRBJ1-1; d_gene: TRBD1; abundance: few; CDR3aa: CASSFTTGPDTEAFF; CDR3nt: TGTGCCAGCAGCTTCACGACAGGGCCCGACACTGAAGCTTTCTTT
v_gene: TRBV5-8; j_gene: TRBJ1-1; d_gene: .; abundance: .; CDR3aa: CASSFVGLRGEAFF; CDR3nt: TGTGCCAGCAGCTTTGTTGGACTTCGAGGTGAAGCTTTCTTT
v_gene: TRBV6-1; j_gene: TRBJ1-2; d_gene: .; abundance: .; CDR3aa: CASSESGDYGYTF; CDR3nt: TGTGCCAGCAGTGAATCAGGGGACTATGGCTACACCTTC
v_gene: TRBV18; j_gene: TRBJ2-7; d_gene: TRBD2; abundance: .; CDR3aa: CASSLSGSYEQYF; CDR3nt: TGTGCCAGCTCGCTTAGCGGGAGCTACGAGCAGTACTTC
v_gene: TRBV5-1; j_gene: TRBJ2-2; d_gene: .; abundance: .; CDR3aa: CASSKGRNLNTGELFF; CDR3nt: TGCGCCAGCAGCAAGGGACGGAACCTGAACACCGGGGAGCTGTTTTTT
v_gene: TRBV5-5; j_gene: TRBJ1-5; d_gene: .; abundance: .; CDR3aa: CASSPDSFVSNQPQHF; CDR3nt: TGTGCCAGCAGCCCCGACAGCTTCGTTAGCAATCAGCCCCAGCATTTT
v_gene: TRBV29-1; j_gene: TRBJ1-3; d_gene: .; abundance: .; CDR3aa: CSAGQMGNTIYF; CDR3nt: TGCAGCGCGGGCCAAATGGGAAACACCATATATTTT
v_gene: TRBV14; j_gene: TRBJ2-7; d_gene: .; abundance: .; CDR3aa: CASSHGYRDYEQYF; CDR3nt: TGTGCCAGCAGCCATGGGTACCGGGACTACGAGCAGTACTTC
v_gene: TRBV6-5; j_gene: TRBJ1-1; d_gene: .; abundance: .; CDR3aa: CASSYGTGSTEAFF; CDR3nt: TGTGCCAGCAGTTATGGGACGGGGTCCACTGAAGCTTTCTTT
v_gene: TRBV7-2; j_gene: TRBJ2-1; d_gene: .; abundance: .; CDR3aa: CASSLTVTGGEQFF; CDR3nt: TGTGCCAGCAGCTTAACGGTGACAGGAGGGGAGCAGTTCTTC
v_gene: TRBV4-1; j_gene: TRBJ2-1; d_gene: TRBD2; abundance: .; CDR3aa: CASRAGLAGDNEQFF; CDR3nt: TGCGCCAGCAGGGCGGGACTAGCGGGGGACAATGAGCAGTTCTTC
v_gene: TRBV5-4; j_gene: TRBJ1-4; d_gene: TRBD1; abundance: .; CDR3aa: CASSPGTGGPTNEKLFF; CDR3nt: TGTGCCAGCAGCCCGGGGACAGGGGGCCCAACTAATGAAAAACTGTTTTTT
v_gene: TRBV6-5; j_gene: TRBJ1-4; d_gene: TRBD1; abundance: .; CDR3aa: CASSPRTGGGEKLFF; CDR3nt: TGTGCCAGCAGTCCGAGGACAGGGGGCGGTGAAAAACTGTTTTTT
v_gene: TRBV4-1; j_gene: TRBJ2-1; d_gene: .; abundance: few; CDR3aa: CASSLFGSEQFF; CDR3nt: TGCGCCAGCAGCCTTTTCGGGAGTGAGCAGTTCTTC
v_gene: TRBV9; j_gene: TRBJ2-5; d_gene: TRBD1; abundance: .; CDR3aa: CASRGQQETQYF; CDR3nt: TGTGCCAGCAGGGGACAGCAAGAGACCCAGTACTTC
v_gene: TRBV1; j_gene: TRBJ1-4; d_gene: .; abundance: .; CDR3aa: CTSSHDETGRTVNEKLFF; CDR3nt: TGCACCAGCAGCCATGATGAGACAGGGCGGACGGTTAATGAAAAACTGTTTTTT
v_gene: TRBV11-3; j_gene: TRBJ2-5; d_gene: .; abundance: .; CDR3aa: CASSRTFQETQYF; CDR3nt: TGTGCCAGCAGCCGGACATTCCAAGAGACCCAGTACTTC
v_gene: TRBV18; j_gene: TRBJ1-2; d_gene: .; abundance: .; CDR3aa: CASSPGLAGPANYGYTF; CDR3nt: TGTGCCAGCTCACCGGGGTTGGCTGGACCCGCTAACTATGGCTACACCTTC
v_gene: TRBV19; j_gene: TRBJ1-1; d_gene: .; abundance: .; CDR3aa: CASSLTVNTEAFF; CDR3nt: TGTGCCAGTAGTTTGACAGTGAACACTGAAGCTTTCTTT
v_gene: TRBV6-1; j_gene: TRBJ1-2; d_gene: TRBD1; abundance: .; CDR3aa: CASTTGGSYGYTF; CDR3nt: TGTGCCAGCACGACAGGGGGCAGCTATGGCTACACCTTC
v_gene: TRBV18; j_gene: TRBJ2-7; d_gene: .; abundance: .; CDR3aa: CASSRGAQTYEQYF; CDR3nt: TGTGCCAGCTCACGGGGGGCCCAAACCTACGAGCAGTACTTC
v_gene: TRBV11-2; j_gene: TRBJ1-5; d_gene: .; abundance: .; CDR3aa: CASSRPGANQPQHF; CDR3nt: TGTGCCAGCAGCCGTCCCGGAGCCAATCAGCCCCAGCATTTT
v_gene: TRBV7-6; j_gene: TRBJ1-5; d_gene: TRBD1; abundance: .; CDR3aa: CASSSSPGQGNQPQHF; CDR3nt: TGTGCCAGCAGCTCGAGCCCGGGACAGGGAAATCAGCCCCAGCATTTT
v_gene: TRBV15; j_gene: TRBJ2-2; d_gene: .; abundance: .; CDR3aa: CATSREAQGGTGELFF; CDR3nt: TGTGCCACCAGCAGAGAAGCACAGGGAGGGACCGGGGAGCTGTTTTTT
v_gene: TRBV5-5; j_gene: TRBJ2-1; d_gene: .; abundance: .; CDR3aa: CASSLASDHEQFF; CDR3nt: TGTGCCAGCAGCTTGGCGTCAGACCATGAGCAGTTCTTC
v_gene: TRBV5-6; j_gene: TRBJ1-2; d_gene: .; abundance: .; CDR3aa: CASSLVGDGYTF; CDR3nt: TGTGCCAGCAGCTTGGTCGGGGATGGCTACACCTTC
v_gene: TRBV5-1; j_gene: TRBJ2-7; d_gene: TRBD1; abundance: .; CDR3aa: CASSSSGTGGFEQYF; CDR3nt: TGCGCCAGCAGCTCCTCCGGGACAGGGGGCTTCGAGCAGTACTTC
v_gene: TRBV29-1; j_gene: TRBJ1-2; d_gene: .; abundance: .; CDR3aa: CSVAQGDYGYTF; CDR3nt: TGCAGCGTCGCACAGGGAGACTATGGCTACACCTTC
v_gene: TRBV5-1; j_gene: TRBJ1-1; d_gene: .; abundance: .; CDR3aa: CASSPLASGMNTEAFF; CDR3nt: TGCGCCAGCAGCCCCCTAGCCTCCGGAATGAACACTGAAGCTTTCTTT
v_gene: TRBV30; j_gene: TRBJ2-7; d_gene: .; abundance: once; CDR3aa: CAWRAGSHEQYF; CDR3nt: TGTGCCTGGAGGGCAGGGTCCCACGAGCAGTACTTC
v_gene: TRBV6-1; j_gene: TRBJ2-3; d_gene: TRBD2; abundance: .; CDR3aa: CASSGWTSAPDTQYF; CDR3nt: TGTGCCAGCAGTGGATGGACTAGCGCCCCAGATACGCAGTATTTT
v_gene: TRBV11-2; j_gene: TRBJ1-2; d_gene: TRBD1; abundance: .; CDR3aa: CASSFFRDRDYGYTF; CDR3nt: TGTGCCAGCAGCTTTTTCCGGGACAGGGACTATGGCTACACCTTC
v_gene: TRBV5-6; j_gene: TRBJ2-3; d_gene: .; abundance: .; CDR3aa: CASSLLDSRSTDTQYF; CDR3nt: TGTGCCAGCAGCTTGCTCGACAGCCGTAGCACAGATACGCAGTATTTT
v_gene: TRBV7-6; j_gene: TRBJ2-7; d_gene: .; abundance: .; CDR3aa: CASSQIAPTGEGVFYEQYF; CDR3nt: TGTGCCAGCAGCCAGATAGCCCCGACCGGTGAAGGGGTTTTCTACGAGCAGTACTTC
v_gene: TRBV19; j_gene: TRBJ2-7; d_gene: .; abundance: .; CDR3aa: CASSIPGAEQYF; CDR3nt: TGTGCCAGTAGTATCCCAGGGGCAGAGCAGTACTTC